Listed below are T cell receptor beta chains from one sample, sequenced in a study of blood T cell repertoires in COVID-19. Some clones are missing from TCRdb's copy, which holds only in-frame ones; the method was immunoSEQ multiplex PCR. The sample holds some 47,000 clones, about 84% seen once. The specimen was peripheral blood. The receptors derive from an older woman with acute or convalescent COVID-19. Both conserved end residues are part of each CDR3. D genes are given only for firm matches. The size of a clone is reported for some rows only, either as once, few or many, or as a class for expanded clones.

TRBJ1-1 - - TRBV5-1 TGCGCCAGCAGCTTGGAGCTAAACACTGAAGCTTTCTTT CASSLELNTEAFF
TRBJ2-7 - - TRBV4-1 TGCGCCAGCAGCCGGGACTCTAACTACGAGCAGTACTTC CASSRDSNYEQYF
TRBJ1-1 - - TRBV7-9 TGTGCCAGCAGTCCCGGGGGTCTTACCACTGAAGCTTTCTTT CASSPGGLTTEAFF
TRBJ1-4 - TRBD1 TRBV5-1 TGCGCCAGCAGTTACGACCCGGGACAGCTTAATGAAAAACTGTTTTTT CASSYDPGQLNEKLFF
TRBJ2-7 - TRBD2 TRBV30 TGTGCCTGGACCCCCTTGGGGAGGGCCGAGCAGTACTTC CAWTPLGRAEQYF
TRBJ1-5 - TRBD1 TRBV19 TGTGCCAGTACTAGGGACAGAGGAGGGAGTGGGAGCAATCAGCCCCAGCATTTT CASTRDRGGSGSNQPQHF
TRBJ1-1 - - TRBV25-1 TGTGCCAGCAGTGTAGGGGCGAGTACTGAAGCTTTCTTT CASSVGASTEAFF
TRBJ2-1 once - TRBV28 TGTGCCAGCAATCCGGCCTTAGCAGTAGACAATGAGCAGTTCTTC CASNPALAVDNEQFF
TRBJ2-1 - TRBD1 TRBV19 TGTGCCAGTAGTAATCCCGGGACAGGGGCCCTTGAGCAGTTCTTC CASSNPGTGALEQFF
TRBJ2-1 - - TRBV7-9 TGTGCCAGCAGCTTAGACAGGAGCTCCTACAATGAGCAGTTCTTC CASSLDRSSYNEQFF
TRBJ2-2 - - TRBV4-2 TGTGCCAGCAGCCAAGAAGTTGGTACAGCCGGGGAGCTGTTTTTT CASSQEVGTAGELFF
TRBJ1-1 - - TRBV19 TGTGCCAGTAGTATAGTCCCTAACACTGAAGCTTTCTTT CASSIVPNTEAFF
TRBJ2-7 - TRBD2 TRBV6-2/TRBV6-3 TGTGCCAGCAGTTATAACGCCGGGACTACCCACTACGAGCAGTACTTC CASSYNAGTTHYEQYF
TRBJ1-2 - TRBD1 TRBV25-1 TGTGCCAGCAGCACCCCGACAGGGACGAACTATGGCTACACCTTC CASSTPTGTNYGYTF
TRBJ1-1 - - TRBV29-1 TGCAGCGCAACAGAGGGTTGGGGGGGCACTGAAGCTTTCTTT CSATEGWGGTEAFF
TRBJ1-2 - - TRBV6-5 TGTGCCGCGAGCGGGGGCAGCAACTATGGCTACACCTTC CAASGGSNYGYTF